This T cell receptor beta chain was recovered during a study of T cell repertoires in cytomegalovirus infection. Whole-study context: From public TCR beta signatures came an indication of both CMV infection and matching HLA type. Study conclusions and caveats: Identification of carriers of CMV plus the relevant HLA was achieved through cumulative public TCR beta family frequency.

Via MiXCR, TCRdb re-called the reads, giving one row per CDR3 protein. Of just over 150,000 distinct CDR3 sequences listed, around 22% are singletons. Germline CDR1 reads LNHDA; CDR2 reads SQIVND (reference sequence). The CDR3 is 11 amino acids. V lost 8 bases and J 1 base, leaving 5 bases between the germline ends. Note on this clonotype: Antigen unknown.

This clonotype originated in a human donor in good health (CMV status not recorded). Some clones in this sample may be carry-over from other donors' samples. Sequencing used PBMCs. The chain has TRBV19 and TRBJ1-1; D gene unclear. This chain's CDR3 is CASQANTEAFF. The CDR3 DNA sequence: TGTGCCAGTCAGGCGAACACTGAAGCTTTCTTT.